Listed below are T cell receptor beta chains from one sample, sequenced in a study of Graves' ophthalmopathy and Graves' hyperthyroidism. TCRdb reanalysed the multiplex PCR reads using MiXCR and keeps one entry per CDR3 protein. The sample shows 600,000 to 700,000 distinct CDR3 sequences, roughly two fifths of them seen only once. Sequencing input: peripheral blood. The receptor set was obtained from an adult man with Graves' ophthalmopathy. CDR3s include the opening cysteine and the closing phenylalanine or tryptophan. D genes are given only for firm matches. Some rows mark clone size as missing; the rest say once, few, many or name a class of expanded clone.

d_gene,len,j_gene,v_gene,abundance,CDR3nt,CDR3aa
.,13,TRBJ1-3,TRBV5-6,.,TGTGCCAGCAGCTTCAGGTTTGGAAACACCATATATTTT,CASSFRFGNTIYF
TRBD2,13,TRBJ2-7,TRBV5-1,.,TGCGCCAGCAGCGGGGCGGGGGGCCATGAGCAGTACTTC,CASSGAGGHEQYF
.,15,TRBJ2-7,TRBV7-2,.,TGTGCCAGCTCACCAAAAGCTGTGGGCAACTACGAGCAGTACTTC,CASSPKAVGNYEQYF
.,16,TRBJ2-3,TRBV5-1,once,TGCGCCAGCAGCCCCGATCGACAGGACTTCACAGATACGCAGTATTTT,CASSPDRQDFTDTQYF
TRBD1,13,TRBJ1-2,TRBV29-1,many,TGCAGCGTCGAGAGAGGGGGCGGTCGTGGCTACACCTTC,CSVERGGGRGYTF
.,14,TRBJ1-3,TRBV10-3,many,TGTGCCATCAGTGTTCAAAACTCTGGAAACACCATATATTTT,CAISVQNSGNTIYF
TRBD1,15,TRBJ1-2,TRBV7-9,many,TGTGCCAGCAGCTCCGGGACAGGGGAGGGGGATGGCTACACCTTC,CASSSGTGEGDGYTF
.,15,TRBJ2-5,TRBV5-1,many,TGCGCCAGCAGTCACAATGGTCCGGGGCAAGAGACCCAGTACTTC,CASSHNGPGQETQYF
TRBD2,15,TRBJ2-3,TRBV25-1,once,TGTGCCAGCTCCGGTCTAGCGGGACACACAGATACGCAGTATTTT,CASSGLAGHTDTQYF
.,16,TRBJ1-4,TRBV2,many,TGTGCCAGCAGTGGTTTTCGGGGAGCAACTAATGAAAAACTGTTTTTT,CASSGFRGATNEKLFF
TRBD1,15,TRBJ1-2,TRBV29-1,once,TGCAGCGCCTCCCCCCCGGGACAGGGTAACTATGGCTACACCTTC,CSASPPGQGNYGYTF
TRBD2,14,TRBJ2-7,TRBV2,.,TGTGCCAGCAGTAACCTAGCGGGGCCCTACGAGCAGTACTTC,CASSNLAGPYEQYF
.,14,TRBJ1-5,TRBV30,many,TGTGCCTGGAGTAAGGCAGATTTAAATCAGCCCCAGCATTTT,CAWSKADLNQPQHF
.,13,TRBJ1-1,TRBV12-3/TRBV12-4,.,TGTGCCAGCAGGCGGTCTTGGGGGACTGAAGCTTTCTTT,CASRRSWGTEAFF
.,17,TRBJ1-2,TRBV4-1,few,TGCGCCAGCAGCCAAGATCCGGGGGGGAGGGTAGCCATTGGCTACACCTTC,CASSQDPGGRVAIGYTF
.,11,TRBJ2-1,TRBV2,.,TGTGCCTGCGGGACTTACAATGAGCAGTTCTTC,CACGTYNEQFF
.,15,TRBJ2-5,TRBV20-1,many,TGCAGTGCTAGAGATGGGTTTGGGTGGGTAGAGACCCAGTACTTC,CSARDGFGWVETQYF
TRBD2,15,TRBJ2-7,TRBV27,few,TGTGCCAGCAGTTTGACTAGCGGGAGGGTACGCGAGCAGTACTTC,CASSLTSGRVREQYF
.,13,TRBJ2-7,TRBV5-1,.,TGCGCCAGCAGCTTCGGATCCCGCTACGAGCAGTACTTC,CASSFGSRYEQYF
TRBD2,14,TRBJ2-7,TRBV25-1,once,TGTGCCAGCAGTTCCTTGACTAGCAGCTACGAGCAGTACTTC,CASSSLTSSYEQYF
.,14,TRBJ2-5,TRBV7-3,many,TGTGCCAGCAGCAACGGGATCCTGGGAGAGACCCAGTACTTC,CASSNGILGETQYF
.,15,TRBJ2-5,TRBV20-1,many,TGCAGTGCTAGAAGTGATAGCGCACGGCAAGAGACCCAGTACTTC,CSARSDSARQETQYF
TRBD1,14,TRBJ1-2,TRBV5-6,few,TGTGCCAGCAGCGATACAGGGGGCGGTTATGGCTACACCTTC,CASSDTGGGYGYTF
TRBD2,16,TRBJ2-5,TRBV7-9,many,TGTGCCAGCAGCTTAGCGATACTAGCGGCCCAAGAGACCCAGTACTTC,CASSLAILAAQETQYF
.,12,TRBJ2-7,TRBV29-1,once,TGCAGCGGGGGGGCCCTCTCCTACGAGCAGTACTTC,CSGGALSYEQYF
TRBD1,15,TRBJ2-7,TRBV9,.,TGTGCCAGCAGCCCCCTCCGACAGGGGAGACACGAGCAGTACTTC,CASSPLRQGRHEQYF
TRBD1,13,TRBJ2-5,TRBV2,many,TGTGCCAGCACCGGACAGGGTCGGGAGACCCAGTACTTC,CASTGQGRETQYF
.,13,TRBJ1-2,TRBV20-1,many,TGCAGTGCTAACACAACAGTCCTTTATGGCTACACCTTC,CSANTTVLYGYTF
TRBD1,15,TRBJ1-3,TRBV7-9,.,TGTGCCAGCAGCGAGGAGACAGGGGGGCCAGACACCATATATTTT,CASSEETGGPDTIYF
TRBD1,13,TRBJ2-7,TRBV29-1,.,TGCAGCGTGCGGACAGGGGGCGGACACGAGCAGTACTTC,CSVRTGGGHEQYF
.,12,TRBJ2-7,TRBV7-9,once,TGTGCCAGCAGCTTAGCTCCTTACGAGCGGTACTTC,CASSLAPYERYF
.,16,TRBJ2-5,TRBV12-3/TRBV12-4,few,TGTGCCAGCAGCGTTCAACGACAGAGTGGGAAAGAGACCCAGTACTTC,CASSVQRQSGKETQYF
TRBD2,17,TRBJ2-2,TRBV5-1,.,TGCGCCAGCAGCGCGGGAACTAGCGGGAGTAACACCGGGGAGCTGTTTTTT,CASSAGTSGSNTGELFF
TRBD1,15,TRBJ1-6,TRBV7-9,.,TGTGCCAGCAGCCGGAACGGACAGGGCAATTCACCCCTCCACTTT,CASSRNGQGNSPLHF
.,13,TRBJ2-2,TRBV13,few,TGTGCCAGCAGCTTAGGGAAGGCCGGGGAGCTGTTTTTT,CASSLGKAGELFF
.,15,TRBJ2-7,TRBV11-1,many,TGTGCCAGCAGTTCCGATTCACGGAGCTCCTACGAGCAGTACTTC,CASSSDSRSSYEQYF
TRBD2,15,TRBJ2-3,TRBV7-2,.,TGTGCCATCAGGGATAGCGGGAGGACGACAGATACGCAGTATTTT,CAIRDSGRTTDTQYF
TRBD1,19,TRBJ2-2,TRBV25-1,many,TGTGCCAGCAGTCAAAGAGGGACAGGGGACGGCGGGAACACCGGGGAGCTGTTTTTT,CASSQRGTGDGGNTGELFF
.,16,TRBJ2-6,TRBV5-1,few,TGCGCCAGCAGCTTAGGTCAGCCAAGCGGGGCCAACGTCCTGACTTTC,CASSLGQPSGANVLTF
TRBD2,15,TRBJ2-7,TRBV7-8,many,TGTGCCAGCAGCCTAGGACTAGCGGGACTCGGGGAGCAGTACTTC,CASSLGLAGLGEQYF
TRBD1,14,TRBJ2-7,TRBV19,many,TGTGCCAGTAGTTTAGCCACAGGGGCCTACGAGCAGTACTTC,CASSLATGAYEQYF
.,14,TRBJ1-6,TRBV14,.,TGTGCCAGCAGCCAGGGGTCCTATAATTCACCCCTCCACTTT,CASSQGSYNSPLHF